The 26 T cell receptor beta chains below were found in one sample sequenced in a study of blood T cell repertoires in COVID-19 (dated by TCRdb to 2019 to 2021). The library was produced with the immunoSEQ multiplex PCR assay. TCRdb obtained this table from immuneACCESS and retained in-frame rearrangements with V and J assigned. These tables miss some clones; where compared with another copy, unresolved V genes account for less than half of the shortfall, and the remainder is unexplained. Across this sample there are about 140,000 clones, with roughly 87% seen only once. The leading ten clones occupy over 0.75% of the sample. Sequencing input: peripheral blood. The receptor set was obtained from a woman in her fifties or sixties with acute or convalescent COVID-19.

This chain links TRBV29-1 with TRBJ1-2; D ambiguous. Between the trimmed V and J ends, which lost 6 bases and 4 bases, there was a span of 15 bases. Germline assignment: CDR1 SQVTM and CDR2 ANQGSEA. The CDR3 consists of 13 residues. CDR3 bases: TGCAGCGTCGACGGTGGGCACCTCTATGGCTACACCTTC. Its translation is CSVDGGHLYGYTF.

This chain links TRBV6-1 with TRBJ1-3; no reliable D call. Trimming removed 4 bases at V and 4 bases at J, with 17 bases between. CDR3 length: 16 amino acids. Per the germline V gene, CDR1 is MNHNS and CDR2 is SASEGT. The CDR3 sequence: CASSGPLREIGNTIYF. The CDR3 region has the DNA TGTGCCAGCAGTGGACCCCTGAGGGAAATAGGAAACACCATATATTTT.

The DNA for the CDR3 is TGTGCCAGCAGCACCCACGGACTCGGCGGGGAGCTGTTTTTT. It encodes CASSTHGLGGELFF. The chain couples TRBV7-2 to TRBJ2-2; a weak D match, TRBD2 (5 bases). In germline, CDR1 is SGHTA, CDR2 FQGNSA. The CDR3 totals 14 residues. V shed 5 bases and J shed 7 bases, with 14 bases lying between them.

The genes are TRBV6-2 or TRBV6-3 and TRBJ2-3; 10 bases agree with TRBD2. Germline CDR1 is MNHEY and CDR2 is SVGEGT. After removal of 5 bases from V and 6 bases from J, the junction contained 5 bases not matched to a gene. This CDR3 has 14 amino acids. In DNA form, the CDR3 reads TGTGCCAGCAGTGCTAGCGGGAGCATGGATACGCAGTATTTT. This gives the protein CASSASGSMDTQYF.

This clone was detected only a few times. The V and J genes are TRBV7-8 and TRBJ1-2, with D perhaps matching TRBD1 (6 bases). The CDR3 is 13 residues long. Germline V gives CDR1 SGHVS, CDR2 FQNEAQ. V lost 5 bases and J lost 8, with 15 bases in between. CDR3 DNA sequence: TGTGCCAGCAGCGCTACAGGGATTTTCGGCTACACCTTC. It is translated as CASSATGIFGYTF. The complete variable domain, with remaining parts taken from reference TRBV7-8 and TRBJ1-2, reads GAGVSQSPRYKVAKRGQDVALRCDPISGHVSLFWYQQALGQGPEFLTYFQNEAQLDKSGLPSDRFFAERPEGSVSTLKIQRTQQEDSAVYLCASSATGIFGYTFGSGTRLTVV.

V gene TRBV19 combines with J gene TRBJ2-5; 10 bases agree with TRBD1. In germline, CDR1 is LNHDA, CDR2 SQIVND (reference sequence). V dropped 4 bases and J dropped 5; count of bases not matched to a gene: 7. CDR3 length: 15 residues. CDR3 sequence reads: CASSTLTGGRETQYF. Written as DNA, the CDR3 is TGTGCCAGTAGTACGTTGACAGGGGGCCGGGAGACCCAGTACTTC.

The CDR3 DNA sequence: TGTGCCAGCAGTTTAACAGGGGGCTACACCATATATTTT. It translates to CASSLTGGYTIYF. The rearrangement joins TRBV12-3 or TRBV12-4 to TRBJ1-3; 9 bases fit TRBD1. After removal of 2 bases from V and 8 bases from J, the junction contained 1 base not matched to a gene. This CDR3 contains 13 residues.

Here the CDR3 DNA reads TGTGCCAGCAGCCCTACAAGGGGGGGCCAAGAGACCCAGTACTTC. This encodes CASSPTRGGQETQYF. The genes are TRBV5-4 and TRBJ2-5; TRBD2 might be the D (7 bases). Germline V CDR1 and CDR2: SGHNT, YYREEE (reference sequence). There are 15 residues in the CDR3. With 4 bases removed from V and 1 base from J, the gap between germline ends came to 14 bases.

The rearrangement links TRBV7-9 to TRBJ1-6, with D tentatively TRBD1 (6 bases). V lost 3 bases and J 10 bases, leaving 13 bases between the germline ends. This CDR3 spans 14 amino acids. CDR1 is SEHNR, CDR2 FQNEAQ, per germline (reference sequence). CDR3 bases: TGTGCCAGCAGCTTCGAAATCAGGGGATCACCCCTCCACTTT. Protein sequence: CASSFEIRGSPLHF. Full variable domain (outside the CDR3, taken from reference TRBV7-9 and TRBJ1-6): DTGVSQNPRHKITKRGQNVTFRCDPISEHNRLYWYRQTLGQGPEFLTYFQNEAQLEKSRLLSDRFSAERPKGSFSTLEIQRTEQGDSAMYLCASSFEIRGSPLHFGNGTRLTVT.

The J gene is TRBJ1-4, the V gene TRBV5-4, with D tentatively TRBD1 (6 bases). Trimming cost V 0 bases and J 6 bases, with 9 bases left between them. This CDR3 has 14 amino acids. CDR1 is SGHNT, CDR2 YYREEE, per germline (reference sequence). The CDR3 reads CASSLGAGDEKLFF. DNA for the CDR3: TGTGCCAGCAGCTTGGGGGCAGGGGATGAAAAACTGTTTTTT.

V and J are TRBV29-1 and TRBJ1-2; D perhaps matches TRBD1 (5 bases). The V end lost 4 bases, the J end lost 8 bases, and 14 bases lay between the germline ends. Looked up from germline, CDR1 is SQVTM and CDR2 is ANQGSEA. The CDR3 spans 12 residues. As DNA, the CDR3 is TGCAGCGTTGTTTCGGGGGAGAACGGCTACACCTTC. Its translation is CSVVSGENGYTF.

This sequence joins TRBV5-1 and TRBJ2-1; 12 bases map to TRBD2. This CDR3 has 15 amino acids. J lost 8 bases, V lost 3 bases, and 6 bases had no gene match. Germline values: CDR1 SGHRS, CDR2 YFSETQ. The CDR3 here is CASSSSSGGAYEQFF. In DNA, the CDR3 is TGCGCCAGCAGCTCATCTAGCGGGGGGGCATATGAGCAGTTCTTC.

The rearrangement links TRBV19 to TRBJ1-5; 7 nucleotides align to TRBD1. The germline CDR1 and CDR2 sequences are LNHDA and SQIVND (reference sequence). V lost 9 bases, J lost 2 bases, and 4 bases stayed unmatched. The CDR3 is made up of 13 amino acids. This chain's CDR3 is CASRDRGNQPQHF. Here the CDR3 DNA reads TGTGCCAGCCGAGACAGGGGCAATCAGCCCCAGCATTTT.

CDR3 loop: CASSPGQKNSPLHF. CDR3 in DNA: TGTGCCAGTAGCCCAGGACAGAAGAATTCACCCCTCCACTTT. The V gene is TRBV19, the J gene TRBJ1-6; weak D call: TRBD1 (6 bases). CDR1 is LNHDA, CDR2 SQIVND, per germline (reference sequence). Trimming removed 6 bases at V and 7 bases at J, with 13 bases between. The CDR3 extends over 14 amino acids.

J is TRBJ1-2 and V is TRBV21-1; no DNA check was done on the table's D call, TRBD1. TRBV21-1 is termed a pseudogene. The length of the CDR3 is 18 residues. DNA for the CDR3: TGTGCCAGCAGCAAAGTGACGACGGATTCAACAGCTAACTATGGCTACACCTTC. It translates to CASSKVTTDSTANYGYTF.

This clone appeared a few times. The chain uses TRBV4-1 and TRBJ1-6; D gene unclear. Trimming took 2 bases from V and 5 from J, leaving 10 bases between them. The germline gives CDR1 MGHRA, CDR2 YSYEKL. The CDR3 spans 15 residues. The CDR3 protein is CASSQFGVDNSPLHF. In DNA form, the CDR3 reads TGCGCCAGCAGCCAATTTGGAGTTGATAATTCACCCCTCCACTTT.

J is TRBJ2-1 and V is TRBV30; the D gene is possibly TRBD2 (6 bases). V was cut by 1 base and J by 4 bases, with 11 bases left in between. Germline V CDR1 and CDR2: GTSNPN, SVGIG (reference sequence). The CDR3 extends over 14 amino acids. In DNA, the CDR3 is TGTGCCTGGAGTGGGGGGACTCCTTACAATGAGCAGTTCTTC. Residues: CAWSGGTPYNEQFF. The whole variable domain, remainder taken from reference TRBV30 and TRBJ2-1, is SQTIHQWPATLVQPVGSPLSLECTVEGTSNPNLYWYRQAAGRGLQLLFYSVGIGQISSEVPQNLSASRPQDRQFILSSKKLLLSDSGFYLCAWSGGTPYNEQFFGPGTRLTVL.

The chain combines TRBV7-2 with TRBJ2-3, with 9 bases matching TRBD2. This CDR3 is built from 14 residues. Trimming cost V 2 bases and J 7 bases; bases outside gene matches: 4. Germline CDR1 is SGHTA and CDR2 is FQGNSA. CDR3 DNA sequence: TGTGCCAGCAGCTTACAGCGGGGGGATAATACGCAGTATTTT. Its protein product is CASSLQRGDNTQYF.

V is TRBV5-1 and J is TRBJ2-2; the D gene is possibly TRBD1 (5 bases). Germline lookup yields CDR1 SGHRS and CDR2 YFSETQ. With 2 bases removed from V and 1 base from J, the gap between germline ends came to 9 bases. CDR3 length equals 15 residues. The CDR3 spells CASSLADRNTGELFF. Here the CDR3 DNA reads TGCGCCAGCAGCTTAGCCGACAGGAACACCGGGGAGCTGTTTTTT.

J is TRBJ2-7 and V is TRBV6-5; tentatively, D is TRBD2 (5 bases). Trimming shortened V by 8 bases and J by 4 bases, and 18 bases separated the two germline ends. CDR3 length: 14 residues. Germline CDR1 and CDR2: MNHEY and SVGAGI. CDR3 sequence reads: CASLLVRTRYEQYF. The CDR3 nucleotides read TGTGCCAGCCTACTAGTCCGAACGAGATACGAGCAGTACTTC.

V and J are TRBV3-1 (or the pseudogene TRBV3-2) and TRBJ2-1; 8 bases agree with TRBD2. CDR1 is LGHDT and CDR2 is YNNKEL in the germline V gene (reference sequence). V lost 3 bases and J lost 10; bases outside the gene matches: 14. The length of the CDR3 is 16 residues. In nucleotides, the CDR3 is TGTGCCAGCAGCCAGGAACCGGGACTAGGGATTCGGGAGCAGTTCTTC. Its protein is CASSQEPGLGIREQFF.

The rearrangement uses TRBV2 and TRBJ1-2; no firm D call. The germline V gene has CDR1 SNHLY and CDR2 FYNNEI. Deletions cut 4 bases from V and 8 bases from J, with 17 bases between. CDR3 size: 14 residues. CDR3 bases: TGTGCCAGCAGTGTCCGGGTAGAGGCAAACGGCTACACCTTC. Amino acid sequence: CASSVRVEANGYTF.

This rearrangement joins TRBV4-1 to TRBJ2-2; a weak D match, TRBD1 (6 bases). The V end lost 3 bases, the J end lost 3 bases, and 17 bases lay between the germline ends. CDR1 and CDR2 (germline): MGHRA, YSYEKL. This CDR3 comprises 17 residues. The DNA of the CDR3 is TGCGCCAGCAGCCACTTCGGCAGGGGCAAGGACACCGGGGAGCTGTTTTTT. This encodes CASSHFGRGKDTGELFF.

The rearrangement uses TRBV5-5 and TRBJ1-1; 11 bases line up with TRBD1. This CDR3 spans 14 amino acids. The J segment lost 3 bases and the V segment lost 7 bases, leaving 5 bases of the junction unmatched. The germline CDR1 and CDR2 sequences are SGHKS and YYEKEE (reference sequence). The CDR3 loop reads CASRDRGIYTEAFF. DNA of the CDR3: TGTGCCAGCCGGGACAGGGGGATCTACACTGAAGCTTTCTTT.

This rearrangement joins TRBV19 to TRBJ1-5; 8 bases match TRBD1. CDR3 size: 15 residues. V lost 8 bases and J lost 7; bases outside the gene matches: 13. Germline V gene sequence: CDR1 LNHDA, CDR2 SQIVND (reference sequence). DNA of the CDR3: TGTGCCAGTGACGAGGGACAGGTCTCCCGCCAGCCCCAGCATTTT. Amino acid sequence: CASDEGQVSRQPQHF.

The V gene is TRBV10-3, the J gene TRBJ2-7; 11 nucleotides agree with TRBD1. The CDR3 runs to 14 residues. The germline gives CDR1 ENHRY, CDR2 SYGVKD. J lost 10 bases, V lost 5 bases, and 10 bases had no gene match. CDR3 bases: TGTGCCATCAGTCCCGGGACAGGGGGAAAGATCCAGTACTTC. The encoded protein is CAISPGTGGKIQYF.